Shown below are 23 T cell receptor beta chains from a single sample sequenced in a study of Graves' ophthalmopathy and Graves' hyperthyroidism. Amplified TCR beta CDR3 regions were obtained using RNA transcripts as template. The library came from an HTBI-primed first-round RT-PCR and a second-round multiplex PCR. A single record per CDR3 protein comes from TCRdb applying MiXCR to the multiplex PCR reads. The data show roughly 420,000 distinct CDR3 sequences, with about 21% seen just once and roughly 3% held by the top ten. Sequences were obtained from peripheral blood. These receptors all stem from a woman younger than 35 with stable Graves' hyperthyroidism.

Concerning this clonotype: This may come from a read error, since a much larger clone is one base off. This chain joins TRBV5-5 and TRBJ2-7, with 9 bases identical to TRBD1. Per the germline V gene, CDR1 is SGHKS and CDR2 is YYEKEE (reference sequence). The CDR3 consists of 13 residues. The CDR3 protein is CANSWDRAYEQYF. CDR3 nucleotide sequence: TGTGCCAACAGCTGGGACAGGGCCTACGAGCAGTACTTC.

Many counts were recorded for this clonotype. J is TRBJ2-2 and V is TRBV6-1, with D tentatively TRBD1 or TRBD2 (5 bases each). This CDR3 is 15 amino acids long. From germline, CDR1 is MNHNS and CDR2 SASEGT. Trimming cost V 8 bases and J 4 bases, with 17 bases left between them. The CDR3, as DNA: TGTGCCAGCTCGGAGCGGCAGGGACCCACCGGGGAGCTGTTTTTT. It specifies CASSERQGPTGELFF.

At least ten counts were recorded for this clonotype. The genes are TRBV11-1 and TRBJ1-1, with D unresolved. Trimming cost V 1 base and J 1 base, with 19 bases left between them. CDR3 length: 18 amino acids. Germline CDR1 is SGHAT and CDR2 is FQDESV (reference sequence). The CDR3 nucleotides are TGTGCCAGCAGCTTAGGAGATGTGAGGGTTGATCCGAACACTGAAGCTTTCTTT. The encoded protein is CASSLGDVRVDPNTEAFF.

This rearrangement joins TRBV5-1 to TRBJ1-1, with D hard to call. This CDR3 is built from 13 residues. CDR1 and CDR2 (germline): SGHRS, YFSETQ. Trimming pared 4 bases from V and 12 bases from J, leaving 19 bases between. Here the CDR3 reads CASSPGGWERTFF. DNA of the CDR3: TGCGCCAGCAGCCCCGGCGGGTGGGAGAGGACTTTCTTT.

This clonotype was counted many times. V is TRBV19 and J is TRBJ1-1; D uncertain. V lost 5 bases and J lost 0, with 13 bases in between. The CDR3 loop spans 15 amino acids. Germline CDR1 and CDR2: LNHDA and SQIVND (reference sequence). CDR3 loop: CASSGSGRMNTEAFF. The CDR3 bases are TGTGCCAGTAGTGGGTCGGGCAGAATGAACACTGAAGCTTTCTTT.

Many counts were recorded for this clonotype. The chain uses TRBV2 and TRBJ2-6; no definite D call. V shed 2 bases and J shed 0 bases, with 11 bases lying between them. The CDR3 loop spans 17 amino acids. The germline V gene encodes CDR1 SNHLY and CDR2 FYNNEI. The CDR3 nucleotides are TGTGCCAGCAGTGAACTGACGGATTTCTCTGGGGCCAACGTCCTGACTTTC. It specifies CASSELTDFSGANVLTF.

This clonotype was seen once. Being one base from a much bigger clone, this may be a read error. This rearrangement joins TRBV12-3 or TRBV12-4 to TRBJ1-6; D possibly corresponds to TRBD1 (6 bases). The CDR3 is made up of 15 amino acids. The V end was cut by 2 bases, the J end by 7 bases, with 12 bases between. CDR3 nucleotide sequence: TGTGCCAGCAGTTTAACAGGGCACAAAAATTCACCCCTCCACTTT. Protein sequence: CASSLTGHKNSPLHF.

There are many counts of this clonotype. V usage is TRBV6-2 or TRBV6-3 and J usage is TRBJ2-5; 7 bases align to TRBD1. CDR1 and CDR2 (germline): MNHEY, SVGEGT. CDR3 length: 15 residues. V trimming: 2 bases; J trimming: 3 bases; junction bases outside the gene matches: 6. The CDR3 region is CASSYLTGIKETQYF. In DNA, the CDR3 is TGTGCCAGCAGTTACCTGACAGGGATAAAAGAGACCCAGTACTTC.

This clonotype was counted between two and nine times. This chain uses TRBV7-2 with TRBJ1-1; perhaps TRBD1 as D (5 bases). Deletions cut 5 bases from V and 9 bases from J, with 19 bases between. Germline CDR1 SGHTA, CDR2 FQGNSA. The CDR3 is 14 residues long. CDR3 coding DNA: TGTGCCAGCAGCCCTGGGGGGTGGGGGGGTCAAGCTTTCTTT. Translating it yields CASSPGGWGGQAFF.

This clonotype was observed many times. The chain couples TRBV7-2 to TRBJ2-2; D is unclear. Germline CDR1 and CDR2: SGHTA and FQGNSA. The CDR3 covers 13 residues. The V end was cut by 9 bases, the J end by 1 base, with 9 bases between. The CDR3 sequence: CASMDRNTGELFF. The CDR3 DNA reads TGTGCCAGTATGGACCGGAACACCGGGGAGCTGTTTTTT.

This clonotype has ten or more counts. The rearrangement uses TRBV19 and TRBJ2-5; 11 positions match TRBD2. The germline V gene has CDR1 LNHDA and CDR2 SQIVND (reference sequence). The length of the CDR3 is 14 residues. Trimming cost V 11 bases and J 4 bases; bases outside gene matches: 9. The CDR3 protein is CAPGLAEIGETQYF. The CDR3 DNA is TGTGCCCCGGGACTAGCGGAAATCGGAGAGACCCAGTACTTC.

This clonotype has at least ten counts. This chain connects TRBV11-2 to TRBJ1-3, with no clear D. CDR3 length equals 16 residues. Germline values: CDR1 SGHAT, CDR2 FQNNGV. The germline V and J ends were trimmed by 7 bases and 0 bases, with 16 bases remaining between them. CDR3: CASTFYVDSSGNTIYF. The CDR3 DNA sequence: TGTGCCAGCACCTTCTATGTGGACTCCTCTGGAAACACCATATATTTT.

V usage is TRBV11-1 and J usage is TRBJ2-7, with a tentative D call TRBD1 (6 bases). CDR1 is SGHAT, CDR2 FQDESV, per germline (reference sequence). The CDR3 is 16 amino acids. The V end was cut by 5 bases, the J end by 2 bases, with 19 bases between. CDR3 loop: CASSLLDRKGPYEQYF. The CDR3 nucleotides read TGTGCCAGCAGCCTACTTGACAGGAAGGGACCCTACGAGCAGTACTTC.

This clonotype has a count of ten or more. The gene calls are TRBV6-4 and TRBJ2-7; the match to TRBD1 covers 7 bases. The CDR3 is made up of 16 amino acids. Germline CDR1 MRHNA, CDR2 SNTAGT. Trimming cost V 6 bases and J 3 bases; bases outside gene matches: 14. CDR3 sequence reads: CASSPRGREAYYEQYF. The CDR3 coding sequence is TGTGCCAGCAGCCCTAGGGGGCGAGAAGCGTACTACGAGCAGTACTTC.

This clonotype was counted ten times or more. The chain uses TRBV30 and TRBJ1-1, with D unresolved. CDR1 and CDR2 (germline): GTSNPN, SVGIG (reference sequence). V shed 2 bases and J shed 3 bases, with 10 bases lying between them. The CDR3 loop spans 13 amino acids. CDR3 coding DNA: TGTGCCTGGAGTAAAAGGGTGGACACTGAAGCTTTCTTT. Residues: CAWSKRVDTEAFF.

This clonotype has ten or more counts. The chain couples TRBV7-2 to TRBJ2-4; D gene unclear. The germline V and J ends were trimmed by 5 bases and 0 bases, with 14 bases remaining between them. This CDR3 has 16 amino acids. The germline V gene has CDR1 SGHTA and CDR2 FQGNSA. In nucleotides, the CDR3 is TGTGCCAGCAGCCAGACGACGGGCCTAGCCAAAAACATTCAGTACTTC. It specifies CASSQTTGLAKNIQYF.

V and J are TRBV20-1 and TRBJ1-1, with 7 bases matching TRBD1. This CDR3 contains 16 residues. From germline, CDR1 is DFQATT and CDR2 SNEGSKA (reference sequence). J gave up 0 bases and V 5 bases, and 12 bases lay outside the gene matches. DNA of the CDR3: TGCAGTGCTGTAGGGACAGCCAAGACTCTGAACACTGAAGCTTTCTTT. Translating gives CSAVGTAKTLNTEAFF.

Details on this clonotype: This sequence may be a read error, since a much larger clone differs from it by one base. This chain joins TRBV4-2 and TRBJ1-1, with D hard to call. Per germline, CDR1 LGHNA and CDR2 YNFKEQ. The CDR3 has 12 amino acids. The CDR3 sequence: CASSQGGFGACF. The CDR3 DNA follows: TGTGCCAGCAGCCAAGGTGGCTTTGGAGCTTGCTTT.

This clonotype was seen repeatedly, ten times or more. The chain uses TRBV28 and TRBJ2-7; 11 positions match TRBD2. Germline trimming cut 3 bases from V and 2 bases from J; bases unmatched to any gene: 3. CDR3 size: 15 residues. CDR1 and CDR2 (germline): MDHEN, SYDVKM. CDR3 sequence: CASSFKLAGAYEQYF. The CDR3 DNA sequence: TGTGCCAGCAGTTTCAAACTAGCGGGAGCCTACGAGCAGTACTTC.

This clonotype has a count of ten or more. The junction departs from the called germline gene at one end, perhaps through a read error. The chain recombines TRBV24-1 with TRBJ2-4, with 9 bases aligning to TRBD1. The CDR3 extends over 20 amino acids. Germline values: CDR1 KGHDR, CDR2 SFDVKD. This chain's CDR3 is CATGLDRGDSTSPEENIKYF. The CDR3 coding sequence is TGTGCCACCGGGCTGGACAGGGGAGATTCGACTAGCCCAGAGGAAAACATTAAGTACTTC.

The chain employs TRBV6-1 and TRBJ1-3; D unresolved. V was cut by 6 bases and J by 8 bases, with 14 bases left in between. The CDR3 runs 13 residues. CDR1 is MNHNS and CDR2 is SASEGT in the germline V gene. The CDR3 is CASRSYNGHTIYF. CDR3 sequence (DNA): TGTGCCAGCAGATCCTACAACGGCCACACCATATATTTT.

This clonotype has at least ten counts. J is TRBJ2-5 and V is TRBV5-1; D gene ambiguous. Germline CDR1 reads SGHRS; CDR2 reads YFSETQ. This CDR3 contains 14 residues. Trimming pared 4 bases from V and 4 bases from J, leaving 14 bases between. CDR3 sequence: CASSPVRGGETQYF. CDR3 in DNA: TGCGCCAGCAGCCCGGTTCGAGGTGGAGAGACCCAGTACTTC.

This clonotype was counted many times. The rearrangement joins TRBV19 to TRBJ2-5, with 7 bases aligning to TRBD2. The CDR3 covers 15 residues. Losses at the gene ends were 5 bases for V and 5 bases for J; bases not matched to a gene: 11. From germline, CDR1 is LNHDA and CDR2 SQIVND (reference sequence). The CDR3 loop is CASSASQRDWETQYF. As DNA, the CDR3 is TGTGCCAGTAGTGCAAGCCAGCGGGACTGGGAGACCCAGTACTTC.